This is a list of T cell receptor beta chains from one sample in a study of cytomegalovirus exposure and HLA in healthy donors. Data came from immunoSEQ multiplex PCR; TCRdb stores just in-frame clones and leaves some out. The sample has 65,000 to 75,000 clones, 80% to 95% seen once. Sequencing was done on a sample of PBMCs. The receptors here all came from a man aged 18 to 30 in good health and CMV-seropositive. The CDR3 runs from the conserved cysteine through the conserved F or W. The D gene is left open where the match is weak. Some rows have no size entry. The others give once, few or many, or a class for an expanded clone.

>TRBJ2-2|-|TRBV6-1|-
TGTGCCAGCACCGCGGGGGCAGAGACCGGGGAGCTGTTTTTT
CASTAGAETGELFF
>TRBJ2-7|-|TRBV6-5|once
TGTGCCAGCACCAACAGGGGGGGGGACGAGCAGTACTTC
CASTNRGGDEQYF
>TRBJ2-7|-|TRBV25-1|-
TGTGCCAGCAGTGGTGAGTTCTCCTACGAGCAGTACTTC
CASSGEFSYEQYF
>TRBJ2-5|-|TRBV6-5|-
TGTGCCAGCAGCGCCGCCGGGGATCAAGAGACCCAGTACTTC
CASSAAGDQETQYF
>TRBJ1-5|-|TRBV13|-
TGTGCCAGCAGCTTACGGGGAGTTGAGCCCCAGCATTTT
CASSLRGVEPQHF
>TRBJ2-1|-|TRBV11-2|-
TGTGCCAGCAGCTTAAGGTCGGCAGCAGGACTCGACACCAATGAGCAGTTCTTC
CASSLRSAAGLDTNEQFF
>TRBJ1-2|-|TRBV21-1|-
TGTGCCAGCAGCAAAGGAGGATCCGGGACAGGGAAATTCTATGGCTACACCTTC
CASSKGGSGTGKFYGYTF
>TRBJ2-1|TRBD2|TRBV9|-
TGTGCCAGCAGCGTAAGACTAGCGGATGAGCAGTTCTTC
CASSVRLADEQFF
>TRBJ2-7|TRBD1|TRBV4-1|-
TGCGCCAGCAGCCCTAGGACAGGTGCCTACGAGCAGTACTTC
CASSPRTGAYEQYF
>TRBJ2-1|TRBD2|TRBV11-2|-
TGTGCCAGCAACCCCACGGGGACTAGCGGGAGCAATGAGCAGTTCTTC
CASNPTGTSGSNEQFF
>TRBJ2-2|TRBD2|TRBV19|-
TGTGCCAGTAGTGACCTGACTAGCCGGCGCACCGGGGAGCTGTTTTTT
CASSDLTSRRTGELFF
>TRBJ2-1|-|TRBV7-8|once
TGTGCCAGCAGCTTAGCCAGTTACAATGAGCAGTTCTTC
CASSLASYNEQFF
>TRBJ1-1|-|TRBV7-5|-
TGTGCCAGAAGCTTGAGGAGGGTGAACACTGAAGCTTTCTTT
CARSLRRVNTEAFF
>TRBJ2-5|TRBD2|TRBV28|-
TGTGCCAGCAGTTTAAAACTAGCGGGAATGATAGAAGAGACCCAGTACTTC
CASSLKLAGMIEETQYF
>TRBJ2-7|-|TRBV4-2|-
TGTGCCAGCAGCCAGTTTAGCGGTAGCTCCTACGAGCAGTACTTC
CASSQFSGSSYEQYF
>TRBJ2-1|-|TRBV19|-
TGTGCCAGCCTCCCAGCGGCGTCCTACAATGAGCAGTTCTTC
CASLPAASYNEQFF